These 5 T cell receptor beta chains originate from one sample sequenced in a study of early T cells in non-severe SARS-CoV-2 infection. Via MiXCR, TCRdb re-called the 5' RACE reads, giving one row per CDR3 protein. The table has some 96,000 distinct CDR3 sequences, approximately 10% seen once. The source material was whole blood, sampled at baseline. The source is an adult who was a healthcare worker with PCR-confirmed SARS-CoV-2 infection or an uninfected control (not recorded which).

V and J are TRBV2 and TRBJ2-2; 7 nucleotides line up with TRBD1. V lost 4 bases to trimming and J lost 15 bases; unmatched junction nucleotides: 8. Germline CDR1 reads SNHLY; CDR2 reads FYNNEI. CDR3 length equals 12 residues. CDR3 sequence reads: CASSAGQAVVFF. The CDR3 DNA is TGTGCCAGCAGTGCTGGACAGGCCGTGGTGTTTTTT.

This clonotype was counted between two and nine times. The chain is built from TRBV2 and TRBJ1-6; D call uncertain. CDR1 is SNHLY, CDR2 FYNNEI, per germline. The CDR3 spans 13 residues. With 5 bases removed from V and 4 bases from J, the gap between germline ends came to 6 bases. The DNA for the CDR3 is TGTGCCAGCAGTAGAGGGTATAATTCACCCCTCCACTTT. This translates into CASSRGYNSPLHF.

CDR3 DNA: TGTGCCAGCAGTTACTCGACGGGCGGTTCGACCTACGAGCAGTACTTC. Amino acid sequence: CASSYSTGGSTYEQYF. The chain employs TRBV6-5 and TRBJ2-7, with D uncertain. The CDR3 runs to 16 residues. Trimming shortened V by 0 bases and J by 2 bases, and 14 bases separated the two germline ends. Looked up from germline, CDR1 is MNHEY and CDR2 is SVGAGI.

CDR3 sequence reads: CATSPFLGNTGELFF. DNA for the CDR3: TGTGCCACCAGCCCTTTTTTAGGAAACACCGGGGAGCTGTTTTTT. This rearrangement joins TRBV15 to TRBJ2-2; no definite D call. The germline gives CDR1 LNHNV, CDR2 YYDKDF (reference sequence). The CDR3 is made up of 15 amino acids. The germline V and J ends were trimmed by 5 bases and 2 bases, with 12 bases remaining between them.

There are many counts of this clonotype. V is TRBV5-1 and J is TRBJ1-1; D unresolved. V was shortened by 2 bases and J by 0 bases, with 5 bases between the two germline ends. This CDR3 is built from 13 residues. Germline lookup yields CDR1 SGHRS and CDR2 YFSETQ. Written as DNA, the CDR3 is TGCGCCAGCAGCTTCTCAGTGAACACTGAAGCTTTCTTT. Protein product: CASSFSVNTEAFF.